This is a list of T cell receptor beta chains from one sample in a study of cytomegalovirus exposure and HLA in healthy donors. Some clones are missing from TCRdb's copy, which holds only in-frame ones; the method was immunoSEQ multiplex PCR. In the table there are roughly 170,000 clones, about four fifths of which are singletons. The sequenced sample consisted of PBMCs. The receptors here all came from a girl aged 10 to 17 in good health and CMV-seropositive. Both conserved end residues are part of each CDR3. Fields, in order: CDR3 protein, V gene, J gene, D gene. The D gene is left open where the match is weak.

CAPGRWRYGYTF	TRBV5-1	TRBJ1-2	.
CASSVAGDRFLEQYF	TRBV9	TRBJ2-7	.
CASVRQGAIGNTIYF	TRBV18	TRBJ1-3	TRBD1
CASSHAGQGNTGELFF	TRBV4-2	TRBJ2-2	TRBD1
CATSRQGYEQYF	TRBV15	TRBJ2-7	.
CASSPQGDRASTGQYF	TRBV9	TRBJ2-7	TRBD1
CASSSTGNEQYF	TRBV5-6	TRBJ2-7	.
CSSSQENQPQHF	TRBV7-9	TRBJ1-5	.
CASGLGQGLLIYGYTF	TRBV12-5	TRBJ1-2	TRBD1
CASTERLAATDTQYF	TRBV2	TRBJ2-3	TRBD2